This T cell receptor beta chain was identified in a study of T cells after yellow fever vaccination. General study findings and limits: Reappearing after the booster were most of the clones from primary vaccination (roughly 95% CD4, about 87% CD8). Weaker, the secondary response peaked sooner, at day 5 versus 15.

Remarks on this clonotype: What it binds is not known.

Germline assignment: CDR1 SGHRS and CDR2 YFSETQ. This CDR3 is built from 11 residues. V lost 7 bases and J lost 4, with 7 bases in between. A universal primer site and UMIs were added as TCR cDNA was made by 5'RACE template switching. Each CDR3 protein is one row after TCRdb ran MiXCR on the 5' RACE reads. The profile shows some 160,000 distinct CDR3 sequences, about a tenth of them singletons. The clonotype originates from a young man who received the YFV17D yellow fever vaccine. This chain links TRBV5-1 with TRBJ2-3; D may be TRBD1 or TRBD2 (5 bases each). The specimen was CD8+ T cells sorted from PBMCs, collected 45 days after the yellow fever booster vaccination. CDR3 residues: CASPGPDTQYF. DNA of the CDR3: TGCGCCAGCCCGGGGCCAGATACGCAGTATTTT.